Listed here are 21 T cell receptor beta chains from one sample, sequenced in a study of cytomegalovirus exposure and HLA in healthy donors. This PCR relied on a set of 60 Vbeta primers and 13 Jbeta primers. Libraries were prepared by immunoSEQ multiplex PCR; TCRdb keeps only in-frame clonotypes and omits some of them. The sample has about 270,000 clones; 72% are singletons. Sequencing was performed on PBMCs. These receptors all come from a female donor in good health and CMV-seronegative.

The chain couples TRBV28 to TRBJ1-5; D might be TRBD1 (6 bases). V lost 5 bases and J 6 bases, leaving 17 bases between the germline ends. The germline gives CDR1 MDHEN, CDR2 SYDVKM. The CDR3 covers 15 residues. The CDR3 bases are TGTGCCAGCAGTCCTCGACAGGTTATAGTTCAGCCCCAGCATTTT. This gives the protein CASSPRQVIVQPQHF.

This clone showed up just once. The rearrangement joins TRBV29-1 to TRBJ2-1, with TRBD1 matching over 10 bases. Looked up from germline, CDR1 is SQVTM and CDR2 is ANQGSEA. This CDR3 comprises 14 residues. J lost 6 bases, V lost 4 bases, and 6 bases had no gene match. This CDR3 reads CSVAGTGDLNEQFF. In DNA, the CDR3 is TGCAGCGTTGCCGGGACAGGGGATCTCAATGAGCAGTTCTTC.

The rearrangement links TRBV5-1 to TRBJ2-1; 7 nucleotides match TRBD2. The CDR3 sequence is 13 residues long. The V gene end was trimmed by 6 bases and the J gene end by 7 bases; junction bases not matched to a gene: 7. Germline V lookup: CDR1 SGHRS, CDR2 YFSETQ. The CDR3: CASMRAGSNEQFF. DNA for the CDR3: TGCGCCAGCATGAGAGCGGGAAGTAATGAGCAGTTCTTC.

This clone was counted between two and nine times. V is TRBV7-9 and J is TRBJ2-5; D may be TRBD1 (6 bases). There are 14 residues in the CDR3. Germline V gene lookup returns CDR1 SEHNR and CDR2 FQNEAQ (reference sequence). Trimming left V 7 bases short and J 5 bases short, with 17 bases between. The CDR3 DNA is TGTGCCAGCAAGAGAACAGGGTCCGCCGAGACCCAGTACTTC. It encodes CASKRTGSAETQYF.

This chain uses TRBV28 with TRBJ1-5; D possibly corresponds to TRBD1 (5 bases). The V end was cut by 4 bases, the J end by 0 bases, with 19 bases between. Germline V gene data show CDR1 as MDHEN and CDR2 as SYDVKM. The length of the CDR3 is 18 residues. The CDR3 loop is CASSSLGRGMNSNQPQHF. The DNA of the CDR3 is TGTGCCAGCAGTTCTTTGGGGCGCGGGATGAATAGCAATCAGCCCCAGCATTTT. The entire variable domain, with the rest obtained from reference TRBV28 and TRBJ1-5, is as follows: DVKVTQSSRYLVKRTGEKVFLECVQDMDHENMFWYRQDPGLGLRLIYFSYDVKMKEKGDIPEGYSVSREKKERFSLILESASTNQTSMYLCASSSLGRGMNSNQPQHFGDGTRLSIL.

V and J are TRBV15 and TRBJ2-5; D uncertain. The CDR3 runs 14 residues. From germline, CDR1 is LNHNV and CDR2 YYDKDF (reference sequence). V was trimmed by 2 bases and J by 2 bases, leaving 9 bases between them. CDR3 residues: CATSRPNRQETQYF. CDR3 nucleotide sequence: TGTGCCACCAGCAGACCGAACAGACAAGAGACCCAGTACTTC.

The V gene is TRBV30, the J gene TRBJ1-1; no reliable D call. Trimming took 0 bases from V and 0 from J, leaving 11 bases between them. The CDR3 is made up of 15 amino acids. CDR1 and CDR2 from the germline V gene are GTSNPN and SVGIG (reference sequence). This chain's CDR3 is CAWSVHRDMNTEAFF. The CDR3 bases are TGTGCCTGGAGTGTACACAGAGACATGAACACTGAAGCTTTCTTT. The variable domain in full, with the rest retrieved from reference TRBV30 and TRBJ1-1, is SQTIHQWPATLVQPVGSPLSLECTVEGTSNPNLYWYRQAAGRGLQLLFYSVGIGQISSEVPQNLSASRPQDRQFILSSKKLLLSDSGFYLCAWSVHRDMNTEAFFGQGTRLTVV.

This clone has a handful of counts. The chain is built from TRBV11-2 and TRBJ2-7; the match to TRBD1 covers 10 bases. Germline V lookup: CDR1 SGHAT, CDR2 FQNNGV. The CDR3 has 12 amino acids. With V trimmed by 4 bases and J by 8 bases, 2 bases remained unmatched. The CDR3: CASSWDRGKQYF. CDR3 bases: TGTGCCAGCAGCTGGGACAGGGGTAAGCAGTACTTC. The whole variable domain, remainder taken from reference TRBV11-2 and TRBJ2-7, is EAGVAQSPRYKIIEKRQSVAFWCNPISGHATLYWYQQILGQGPKLLIQFQNNGVVDDSQLPKDRFSAERLKGVDSTLKIQPAKLEDSAVYLCASSWDRGKQYFGPGTRLTVT.

The chain couples TRBV19 to TRBJ2-7, with 13 nucleotides matching TRBD2. Losses at the gene ends were 3 bases for V and 0 bases for J; bases not matched to a gene: 2. The CDR3 loop spans 16 amino acids. Germline lookup yields CDR1 LNHDA and CDR2 SQIVND (reference sequence). Here the CDR3 reads CASSMGLAGFSYEQYF. DNA of the CDR3: TGTGCCAGTAGTATGGGACTAGCGGGATTCTCCTACGAGCAGTACTTC.

The chain joins TRBV15 to TRBJ2-1; 13 bases are shared with TRBD2. CDR1 is LNHNV and CDR2 is YYDKDF in the germline V gene (reference sequence). The ends lost 3 bases at V and 9 bases at J; junction bases unmatched: 8. This CDR3 region has 16 residues. CDR3 in DNA: TGTGCCACCAGCAGTTCACTAGCGGGAGGGCCTCGTGAGCAGTTCTTC. Encoded protein: CATSSSLAGGPREQFF.

This chain connects TRBV21-1 to TRBJ1-4. TRBV21-1 is recorded as a pseudogene. The CDR3 extends over 12 amino acids. The CDR3 DNA sequence: TGTGCCAGCAGCCTAGGTGAAGGAAAACTGTTTTTT. Translation: CASSLGEGKLFF.

The chain joins TRBV7-9 to TRBJ2-3; TRBD2 matches at 14 bases. Germline loops: CDR1 SEHNR, CDR2 FQNEAQ (reference sequence). Unmatched junction bases numbered 6, after V lost 4 bases and J lost 6 bases. CDR3 length: 16 residues. CDR3 protein: CASSSTSGRAGDTQYF. The CDR3 DNA follows: TGTGCCAGCAGCTCGACTAGCGGGAGGGCCGGGGATACGCAGTATTTT.

The chain recombines TRBV19 with TRBJ1-4; D gene uncertain. With 3 bases removed from V and 4 bases from J, the gap between germline ends came to 6 bases. CDR3 length: 13 residues. In germline, CDR1 is LNHDA, CDR2 SQIVND (reference sequence). CDR3 coding DNA: TGTGCCAGTAGTATGTATAGTAATGAAAAACTGTTTTTT. Translating it yields CASSMYSNEKLFF.

The V and J genes are TRBV11-1 and TRBJ2-7; D might be TRBD1 (6 bases). The CDR3 contains 13 residues. V lost 1 base to trimming and J lost 6 bases, with 10 bases between them. The germline gives CDR1 SGHAT, CDR2 FQDESV (reference sequence). The CDR3 loop reads CASSLDRAGEQYF. CDR3 DNA: TGTGCCAGCAGCTTAGACAGGGCTGGCGAGCAGTACTTC.

This chain links TRBV28 with TRBJ1-2; TRBD1 aligns across 8 bases. Germline V CDR1 and CDR2: MDHEN, SYDVKM. The CDR3 covers 18 residues. Unmatched junction bases numbered 16, after V lost 4 bases and J lost 3 bases. The CDR3 protein is CASSSPWGGTGDHYGYTF. The CDR3 DNA is TGTGCCAGCAGTTCCCCATGGGGGGGGACAGGAGACCACTATGGCTACACCTTC.

The rearrangement uses TRBV7-3 and TRBJ1-1; TRBD1 matches 7 bases. V was pared by 6 bases and J by 0 bases, with 7 bases of the junction left unmatched. CDR3 length: 15 amino acids. The germline CDR1 and CDR2 sequences are SGHTA and FQGTGA. The DNA for the CDR3 is TGTGCCAGCAGTCGGGACAGCGGTATGAACACTGAAGCTTTCTTT. This translates into CASSRDSGMNTEAFF.

This clone occurred a few times. V gene TRBV7-9 combines with J gene TRBJ2-7; TRBD1 might be the D (5 bases). Germline loops: CDR1 SEHNR, CDR2 FQNEAQ (reference sequence). The CDR3 consists of 15 residues. Trimming left V 5 bases short and J 5 bases short, with 19 bases between. The CDR3 DNA is TGTGCCAGCAGCCCCCCTGGGGCAATATTCCACGAGCAGTACTTC. Protein: CASSPPGAIFHEQYF.

The V gene is TRBV21-1, the J gene TRBJ1-3; the D call TRBD1 from the table was never checked on the DNA. TRBV21-1 is an annotated pseudogene. The CDR3 length is 19 residues. CDR3 coding DNA: TGTGCCAGCAGCGACCGGGACAGGGGTTACGGAGGCCCTGGAAACACCATATATTTT. As protein: CASSDRDRGYGGPGNTIYF.

The rearrangement uses TRBV9 and TRBJ2-1; 7 bases map to TRBD2. This CDR3 is built from 15 residues. V dropped 0 bases and J dropped 2; count of bases not matched to a gene: 2. In germline, CDR1 is SGDLS, CDR2 YYNGEE. The CDR3 DNA reads as TGTGCCAGCAGCGTAGAGAGCGGGGCCTACAATGAGCAGTTCTTC. This translates into CASSVESGAYNEQFF. Supplemented by reference TRBV9 and TRBJ2-1, the full variable domain reads DSGVTQTPKHLITATGQRVTLRCSPRSGDLSVYWYQQSLDQGLQFLIQYYNGEERAKGNILERFSAQQFPDLHSELNLSSLELGDSALYFCASSVESGAYNEQFFGPGTRLTVL.

The gene calls are TRBV6-1 and TRBJ1-2; 10 positions agree with TRBD1. The V segment lost 3 bases and the J segment 4 bases; nucleotides outside the gene matches: 8. Per the germline V gene, CDR1 is MNHNS and CDR2 is SASEGT. The CDR3 is 16 residues long. The CDR3 is CASSDPGQGIGYGYTF. CDR3 sequence (DNA): TGTGCCAGCAGTGACCCGGGACAGGGGATAGGCTATGGCTACACCTTC.

The J gene is TRBJ2-5, the V gene TRBV7-2; D unclear. Germline V gene lookup returns CDR1 SGHTA and CDR2 FQGNSA. This CDR3 is built from 16 residues. V lost 1 base and J 2 bases, leaving 14 bases between the germline ends. DNA of the CDR3: TGTGCCAGCAGCTTAGTAGGAAACCCGGGTCAAGAGACCCAGTACTTC. Its translation is CASSLVGNPGQETQYF.